This T cell receptor (beta chain) was captured by sequencing in a study of blood T cell repertoires in COVID-19. Across the study: Samples of COVID-19 (acute and convalescent) were obtained from the United States, Italy and Spain.

In the study's own analysis: Nucleated cell counts were estimated from reference gene primer amplification. Here immunoSEQ multiplex PCR was the method, and the copy in TCRdb shows in-frame clones only, minus some. The V and J calls and clone size come from that table; D and trimming were worked out from the DNA. Here the sample spans 150,000 to 200,000 clones, roughly 86% being singletons. J gave up 4 bases and V 4 bases, and 5 bases lay outside the gene matches. CDR3 length equals 14 residues. Per germline, CDR1 SGHNT and CDR2 YENEEA. Sample: peripheral blood. This chain uses TRBV11-3 with TRBJ2-5; 8 bases map to TRBD2. This receptor was taken from a woman of 80 years or more in a cohort sampled during active or convalescent COVID-19. DNA for the CDR3: TGTGCCAGCAGCTCGCCGGCGGGGGGAGAGACCCAGTACTTC. This sequence encodes CASSSPAGGETQYF. The full variable domain, with the rest looked up from reference TRBV11-3 and TRBJ2-5, is EAGVVQSPRYKIIEKKQPVAFWCNPISGHNTLYWYLQNLGQGPELLIRYENEEAVDDSQLPKDRFSAERLKGVDSTLKIQPAELGDSAVYLCASSSPAGGETQYFGPGTRLLVL.